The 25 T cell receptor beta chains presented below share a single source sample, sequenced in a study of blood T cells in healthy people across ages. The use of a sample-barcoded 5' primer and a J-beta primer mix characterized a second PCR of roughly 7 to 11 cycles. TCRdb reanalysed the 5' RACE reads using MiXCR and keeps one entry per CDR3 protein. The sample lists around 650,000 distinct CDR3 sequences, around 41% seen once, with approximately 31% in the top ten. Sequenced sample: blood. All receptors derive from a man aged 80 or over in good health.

CDR3 sequence: CSARDATSGGLQETQYF. In DNA, the CDR3 is TGCAGTGCTAGAGACGCGACTAGCGGGGGCCTCCAAGAGACCCAGTACTTC. The rearrangement uses TRBV20-1 and TRBJ2-5, with 12 bases matching TRBD2. Germline CDR1 is DFQATT and CDR2 is SNEGSKA (reference sequence). The CDR3 runs 17 residues. J was trimmed by 1 base and V by 0 bases; bases with no gene match: 6.

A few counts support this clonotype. CDR3 amino acids: CASSLRLMDEQYF. CDR3 DNA sequence: TGTGCCAGCAGCCTAAGGTTGATGGATGAGCAGTACTTC. This chain joins TRBV5-5 and TRBJ2-4, with D unclear. Trimming removed 4 bases from V and 13 bases from J, with 18 bases in between. The germline gives CDR1 SGHKS, CDR2 YYEKEE (reference sequence). The CDR3 extends over 13 amino acids. The full variable domain, rest sourced from reference TRBV5-5 and TRBJ2-4, is DAGVTQSPTHLIKTRGQQVTLRCSPISGHKSVSWYQQVLGQGPQFIFQYYEKEERGRGNFPDRFSARQFPNYSSELNVNALLLGDSALYLCASSLRLMDEQYFGAGTRLSVL.

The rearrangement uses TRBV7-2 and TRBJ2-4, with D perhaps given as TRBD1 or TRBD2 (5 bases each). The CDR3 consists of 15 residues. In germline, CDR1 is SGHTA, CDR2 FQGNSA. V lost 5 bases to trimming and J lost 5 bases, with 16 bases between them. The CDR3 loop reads CASSPRWGSENIQYF. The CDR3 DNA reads TGTGCCAGCAGCCCCCGATGGGGGTCTGAAAACATTCAGTACTTC.

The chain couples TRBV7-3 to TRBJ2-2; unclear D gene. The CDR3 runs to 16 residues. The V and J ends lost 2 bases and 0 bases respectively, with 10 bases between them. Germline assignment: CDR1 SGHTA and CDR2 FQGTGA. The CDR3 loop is CASSLLNNANTGELFF. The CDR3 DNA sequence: TGTGCCAGCAGCTTACTGAATAACGCGAACACCGGGGAGCTGTTTTTT.

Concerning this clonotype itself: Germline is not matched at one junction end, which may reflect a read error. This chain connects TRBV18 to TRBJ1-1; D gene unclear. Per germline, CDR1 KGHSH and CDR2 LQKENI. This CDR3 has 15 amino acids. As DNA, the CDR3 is TGTGCCAACTCACCACCGAGAGGGAGGGACACTGAAGCTTTCTTT. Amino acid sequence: CANSPPRGRDTEAFF.

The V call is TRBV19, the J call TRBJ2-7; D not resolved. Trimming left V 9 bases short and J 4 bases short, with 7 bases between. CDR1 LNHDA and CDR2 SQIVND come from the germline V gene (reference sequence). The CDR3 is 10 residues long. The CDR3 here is CARFRYEQYF. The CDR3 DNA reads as TGTGCCAGGTTCAGGTACGAGCAGTACTTC.

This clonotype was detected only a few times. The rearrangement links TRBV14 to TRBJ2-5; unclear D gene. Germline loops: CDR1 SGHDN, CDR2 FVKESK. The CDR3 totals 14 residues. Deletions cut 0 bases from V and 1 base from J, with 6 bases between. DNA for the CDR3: TGTGCCAGCAGCCAAGATACGGTCCAAGAGACCCAGTACTTC. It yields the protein CASSQDTVQETQYF. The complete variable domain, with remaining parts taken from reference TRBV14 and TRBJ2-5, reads EAGVTQFPSHSVIEKGQTVTLRCDPISGHDNLYWYRRVMGKEIKFLLHFVKESKQDESGMPNNRFLAERTGGTYSTLKVQPAELEDSGVYFCASSQDTVQETQYFGPGTRLLVL.

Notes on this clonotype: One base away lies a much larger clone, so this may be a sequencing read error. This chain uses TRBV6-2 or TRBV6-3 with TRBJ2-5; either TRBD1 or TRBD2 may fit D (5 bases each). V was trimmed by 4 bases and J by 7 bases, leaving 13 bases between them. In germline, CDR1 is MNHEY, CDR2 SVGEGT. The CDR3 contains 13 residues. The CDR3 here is CASSCPGGWTQYF. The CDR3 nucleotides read TGTGCCAGCAGTTGTCCTGGGGGATGGACCCAGTACTTC.

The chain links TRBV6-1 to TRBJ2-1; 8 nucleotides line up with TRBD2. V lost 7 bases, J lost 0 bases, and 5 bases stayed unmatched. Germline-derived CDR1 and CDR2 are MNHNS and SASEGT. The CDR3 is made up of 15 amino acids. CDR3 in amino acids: CASNPGGSSYNEQFF. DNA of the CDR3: TGTGCCAGCAATCCGGGGGGGAGCTCCTACAATGAGCAGTTCTTC.

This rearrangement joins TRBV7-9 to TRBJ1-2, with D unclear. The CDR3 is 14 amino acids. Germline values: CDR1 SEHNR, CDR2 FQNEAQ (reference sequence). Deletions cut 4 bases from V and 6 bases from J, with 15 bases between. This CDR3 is CASSSLSRTDGYTF. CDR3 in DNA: TGTGCCAGCAGCTCCTTATCCAGAACCGATGGCTACACCTTC.

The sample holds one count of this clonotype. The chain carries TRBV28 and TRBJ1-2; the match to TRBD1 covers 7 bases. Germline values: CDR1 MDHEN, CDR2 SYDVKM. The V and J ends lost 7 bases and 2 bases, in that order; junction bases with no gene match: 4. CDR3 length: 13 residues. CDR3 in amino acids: CASNKGQNYGYTF. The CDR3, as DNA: TGTGCCAGCAATAAGGGACAGAACTATGGCTACACCTTC.

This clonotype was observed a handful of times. DNA for the CDR3: TGTGCCAGCAGCCAAGAATTTGGGAACCGGCGGGAGACCCAGTACTTC. Translated, it gives CASSQEFGNRRETQYF. This chain links TRBV3-1 with TRBJ2-5; no firm D call. Germline loops: CDR1 LGHDT, CDR2 YNNKEL (reference sequence). Trimming took off 0 bases at V and 5 bases at J, with 16 bases between the two ends. The CDR3 runs to 16 residues.

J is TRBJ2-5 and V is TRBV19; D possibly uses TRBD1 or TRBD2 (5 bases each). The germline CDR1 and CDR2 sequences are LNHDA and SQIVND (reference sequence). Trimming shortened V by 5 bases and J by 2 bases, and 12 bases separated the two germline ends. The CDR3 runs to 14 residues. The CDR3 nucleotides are TGTGCCAGTAGTGGGGTGGGACGGCAAGAGACCCAGTACTTC. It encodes CASSGVGRQETQYF.

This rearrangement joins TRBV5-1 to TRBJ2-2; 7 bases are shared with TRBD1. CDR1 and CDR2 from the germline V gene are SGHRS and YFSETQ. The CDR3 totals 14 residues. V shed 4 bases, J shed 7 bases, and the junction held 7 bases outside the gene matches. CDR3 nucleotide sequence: TGCGCCAGCAGCGTTGACAGGGCGGACGGGGAGCTGTTTTTT. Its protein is CASSVDRADGELFF.

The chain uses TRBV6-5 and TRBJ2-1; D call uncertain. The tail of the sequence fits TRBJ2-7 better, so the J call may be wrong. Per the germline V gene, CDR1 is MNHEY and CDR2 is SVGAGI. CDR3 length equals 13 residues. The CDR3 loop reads CASKGNTYNEQYF. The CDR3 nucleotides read TGTGCCAGCAAAGGAAACACCTACAATGAGCAGTACTTC.

The CDR3 DNA sequence: TGTGCCAGCTCTCCGGGACAGGTATACAATGAGCAGTACTTC. Encoded protein: CASSPGQVYNEQYF. The chain recombines TRBV28 with TRBJ2-5, with TRBD1 identical over 8 bases. CDR3 length equals 14 residues. V trimming: 8 bases; J trimming: 11 bases; junction bases outside the gene matches: 16. Germline V gene data show CDR1 as MDHEN and CDR2 as SYDVKM.

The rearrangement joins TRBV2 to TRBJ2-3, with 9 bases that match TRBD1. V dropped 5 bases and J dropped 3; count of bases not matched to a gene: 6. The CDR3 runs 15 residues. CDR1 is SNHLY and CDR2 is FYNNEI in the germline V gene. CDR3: CASSWDRAHTDTQYF. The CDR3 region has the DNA TGTGCCAGCAGTTGGGACAGGGCTCATACAGATACGCAGTATTTT.

The CDR3 spells CAGMTGSWADTQYF. The CDR3 DNA reads TGTGCCGGCATGACAGGGAGTTGGGCAGATACGCAGTATTTT. The gene calls are TRBV28 and TRBJ2-3, with 7 bases matching TRBD1. The CDR3 is made up of 14 amino acids. Germline V gene lookup returns CDR1 MDHEN and CDR2 SYDVKM. The V and J ends lost 11 bases and 4 bases, in that order; junction bases with no gene match: 12.

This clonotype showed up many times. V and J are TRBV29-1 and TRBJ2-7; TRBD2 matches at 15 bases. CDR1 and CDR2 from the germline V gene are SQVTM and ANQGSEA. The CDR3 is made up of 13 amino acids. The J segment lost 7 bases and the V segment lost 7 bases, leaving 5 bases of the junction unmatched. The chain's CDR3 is CSGRTSGRVEQYF. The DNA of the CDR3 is TGCAGCGGGAGGACTAGCGGGAGGGTAGAGCAGTACTTC.

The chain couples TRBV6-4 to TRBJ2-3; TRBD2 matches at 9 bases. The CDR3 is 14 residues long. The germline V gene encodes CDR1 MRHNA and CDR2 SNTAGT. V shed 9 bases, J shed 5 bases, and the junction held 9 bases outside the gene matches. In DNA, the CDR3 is TGTGCCAGAAATAGCGGGAGCGAGGGAGATACGCAGTATTTT. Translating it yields CARNSGSEGDTQYF.

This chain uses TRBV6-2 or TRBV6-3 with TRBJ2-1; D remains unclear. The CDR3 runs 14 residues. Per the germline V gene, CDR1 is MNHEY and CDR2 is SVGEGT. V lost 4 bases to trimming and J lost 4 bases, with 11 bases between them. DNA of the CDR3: TGTGCCAGCAGTTCCCAAGGCAGATACAATGAGCAGTTCTTC. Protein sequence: CASSSQGRYNEQFF.

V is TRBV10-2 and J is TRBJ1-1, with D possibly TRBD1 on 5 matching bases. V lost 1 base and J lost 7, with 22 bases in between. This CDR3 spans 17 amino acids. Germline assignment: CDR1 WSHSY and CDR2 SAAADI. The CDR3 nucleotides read TGCGCCAGCAGTGAGTACAGGAGAGCTTATGGGGCTTATGAAGCTTTCTTT. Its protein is CASSEYRRAYGAYEAFF.

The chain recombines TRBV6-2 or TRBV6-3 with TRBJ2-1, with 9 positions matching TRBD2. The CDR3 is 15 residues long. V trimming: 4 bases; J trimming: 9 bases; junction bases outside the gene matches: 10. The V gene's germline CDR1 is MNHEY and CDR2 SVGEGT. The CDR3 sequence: CASSSQRGALPEQFF. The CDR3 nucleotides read TGTGCCAGCAGTTCTCAGCGGGGGGCTCTTCCTGAGCAGTTCTTC.

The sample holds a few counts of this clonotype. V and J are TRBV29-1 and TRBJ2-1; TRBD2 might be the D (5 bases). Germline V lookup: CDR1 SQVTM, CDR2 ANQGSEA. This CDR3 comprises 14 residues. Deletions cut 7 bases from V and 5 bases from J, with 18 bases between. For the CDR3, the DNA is TGCAGCGGGTCGGACTTCCCGATTAACAATGAGCAGTTCTTC. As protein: CSGSDFPINNEQFF.

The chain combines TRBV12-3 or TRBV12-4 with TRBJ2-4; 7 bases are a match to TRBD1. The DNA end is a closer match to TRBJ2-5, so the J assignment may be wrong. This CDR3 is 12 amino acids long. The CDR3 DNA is TGTGCCAGCCTCCGACAGGGAGAGACCCAGTACTTC. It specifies CASLRQGETQYF.